This T cell receptor (beta chain) was identified in a study of beta chain features in type 1 diabetes. General observations from the study: In comparison with healthy donors, patients had naive, central memory and Treg TCRB repertoires that appeared more similar.

Sequencing targeted expressed TCRB transcripts, as all isolated RNA had been reverse transcribed. TCRdb keeps only in-frame clones here, not all; method: immunoSEQ multiplex PCR. This table has hundreds of thousands of clones, about 14% appearing once. This clone has only a few counts. Its specificity is not known. V was pared by 3 bases and J by 8 bases, with 5 bases of the junction left unmatched. This CDR3 spans 15 amino acids. Germline assignment: CDR1 KGHSH and CDR2 LQKENI. The chain uses TRBV18 and TRBJ1-3; 12 nucleotides match TRBD1. This TCR was sampled from a man aged 18-30 years in good health. The sequenced sample consisted of naive CD4+ T cells from blood. The CDR3 sequence: CASSPGQGARDTIYF. As DNA, the CDR3 is TGTGCCAGCTCACCGGGACAGGGGGCGCGAGACACCATATATTTT.